This entry features one T cell receptor beta chain sequence. Its antigen remains unidentified. The conserved final phenylalanine or tryptophan is absent from the CDR3, which likely points to a read error. The limits of the CDR3 on the DNA are not certain, so only TCRdb's listed CDR3 is given. The record originates from a study of CD8+CD57+ T cells in acquired aplastic anemia. About the study: Isolated CD4+ and CD8+ cells, once sorted, yielded DNA averaging around 3 ug.

The sequenced patients had an expansion of CD8+CD57+ cells seen by flow cytometry. TCR beta VDJ and CDR3 were profiled, and genomic DNA was the template. TCRdb itself ran the reads through MiXCR, one entry per CDR3 protein. Among 150,000 to 200,000 distinct CDR3 sequences listed, roughly two thirds were seen once. Germline CDR1 and CDR2: SGHTA and FQGTGA. The CDR3 is made up of 15 amino acids, end residues included. Findings and caveats of the study: Researchers report that some 31 CD8+ CDR3 sequences appeared in both patients and controls. Patients were compared with controls for CD8+ Simpson's diversity, and no significant difference emerged.

The chain employs TRBV7-3 and TRBJ2-5; TRBD2 is the table's D call, not checked against the DNA. The clonotype comes from a human donor with aplastic anemia. Sample: sorted CD4+, CD8+, or CD8+CD57+ T cells (not recorded which) from PBMCs. CDR3 in amino acids: CASSLKDLPLAGANT.